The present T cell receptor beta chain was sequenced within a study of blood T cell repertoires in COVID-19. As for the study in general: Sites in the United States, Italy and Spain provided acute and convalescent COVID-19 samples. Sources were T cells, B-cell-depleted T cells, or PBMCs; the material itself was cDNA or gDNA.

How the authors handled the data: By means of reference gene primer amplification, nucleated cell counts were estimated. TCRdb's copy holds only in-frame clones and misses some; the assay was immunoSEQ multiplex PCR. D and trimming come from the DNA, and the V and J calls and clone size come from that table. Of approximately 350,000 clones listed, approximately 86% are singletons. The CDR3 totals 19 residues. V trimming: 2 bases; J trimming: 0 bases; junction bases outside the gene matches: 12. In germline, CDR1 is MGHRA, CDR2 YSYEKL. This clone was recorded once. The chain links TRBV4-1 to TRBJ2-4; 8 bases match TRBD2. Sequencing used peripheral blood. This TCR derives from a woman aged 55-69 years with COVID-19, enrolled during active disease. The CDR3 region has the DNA TGCGCCAGCAGCCAATATGTAAGCGGCGGGGGGCTAGCCAAAAACATTCAGTACTTC. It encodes CASSQYVSGGGLAKNIQYF.